These 30 T cell receptor beta chains share one sample of origin, sequenced in a study of CD8 T cells in Susac syndrome. RNA amounts of about 0.5 to 1 ug underwent reverse transcription with random hexamers. TCRdb redid the calling of the immunoSEQ multiplex PCR reads with MiXCR, one entry per CDR3 protein. The table has about 200,000 distinct CDR3 sequences, 95% seen once. Sequenced material: CD4+ T cells from PBMCs. The receptors here all came from a human donor with multiple sclerosis.

The chain carries TRBV29-1 and TRBJ2-1, with 8 nucleotides matching TRBD1. In germline, CDR1 is SQVTM, CDR2 ANQGSEA. The CDR3 length is 14 residues. V trimming: 2 bases; J trimming: 7 bases; junction bases outside the gene matches: 7. CDR3 residues: CSVERAGGGNEQFF. CDR3 coding DNA: TGCAGCGTTGAAAGGGCAGGGGGCGGGAATGAGCAGTTCTTC.

The chain carries TRBV6-5 and TRBJ2-5, with 10 bases matching TRBD2. Germline V gene data show CDR1 as MNHEY and CDR2 as SVGAGI. V was clipped by 6 bases and J by 5 bases; unmatched bases: 6. The CDR3 consists of 14 residues. For the CDR3, the DNA is TGTGCCAGCAGCCTCATGGGACTAGCGGAGACCCAGTACTTC. Protein product: CASSLMGLAETQYF.

The V and J genes are TRBV9 and TRBJ2-3; D ambiguous. There are 17 residues in the CDR3. In germline, CDR1 is SGDLS, CDR2 YYNGEE. V was shortened by 4 bases and J by 6 bases, with 24 bases between the two germline ends. For the CDR3, the DNA is TGTGCCAGCAGCCCCCCGGTAGTTCACGGACCCGGCGATACGCAGTATTTT. Its translation: CASSPPVVHGPGDTQYF.

The V gene is TRBV7-9, the J gene TRBJ1-2, with D perhaps matching TRBD1 (6 bases). V shed 1 base and J shed 8 bases, with 14 bases lying between them. CDR1 SEHNR and CDR2 FQNEAQ come from the germline V gene (reference sequence). CDR3 size: 14 residues. In nucleotides, the CDR3 is TGTGCCAGCAGCTTAGAACCGCACCAGGGGGGCTACACCTTC. It codes for CASSLEPHQGGYTF.

This chain uses TRBV9 with TRBJ2-7; TRBD2 aligns across 10 bases. The germline gives CDR1 SGDLS, CDR2 YYNGEE. This CDR3 is 16 amino acids long. V shed 0 bases, J shed 2 bases, and the junction held 5 bases outside the gene matches. CDR3 amino acids: CASSVGAGGMTYEQYF. DNA of the CDR3: TGTGCCAGCAGCGTAGGAGCGGGGGGGATGACCTACGAGCAGTACTTC.

The chain carries TRBV20-1 and TRBJ2-4; no clear D gene. The V end lost 3 bases, the J end lost 6 bases, and 9 bases lay between the germline ends. The CDR3 is made up of 12 amino acids. Germline CDR1 reads DFQATT; CDR2 reads SNEGSKA (reference sequence). The CDR3 is CSARDVANIQYF. CDR3 in DNA: TGCAGTGCTAGGGACGTGGCAAACATTCAGTACTTC.

The chain uses TRBV24-1 and TRBJ2-3, with 8 bases matching TRBD1. Germline values: CDR1 KGHDR, CDR2 SFDVKD. This CDR3 has 16 residues. Trimming took 3 bases from V and 1 from J; bases not matched to a gene: 5. CDR3 coding DNA: TGTGCCACCAGTGATGCGGACAGGGTGGGCACAGATACGCAGTATTTT. This codes for CATSDADRVGTDTQYF.

V and J are TRBV9 and TRBJ1-1; 10 nucleotides align to TRBD1. CDR1 is SGDLS, CDR2 YYNGEE, per germline. Unmatched junction bases numbered 5, after V lost 0 bases and J lost 6 bases. The CDR3 is made up of 15 amino acids. DNA of the CDR3: TGTGCCAGCAGCGTAGGTGGGGACAGGGGATCTGAAGCTTTCTTT. Translating gives CASSVGGDRGSEAFF. Full variable domain (outside the CDR3, taken from reference TRBV9 and TRBJ1-1): DSGVTQTPKHLITATGQRVTLRCSPRSGDLSVYWYQQSLDQGLQFLIQYYNGEERAKGNILERFSAQQFPDLHSELNLSSLELGDSALYFCASSVGGDRGSEAFFGQGTRLTVV.

The chain recombines TRBV7-2 with TRBJ1-5, with D possibly TRBD1 on 6 matching bases. The ends were cut back, 1 base at V and 7 bases at J, with 11 bases in the middle. Germline CDR1 SGHTA, CDR2 FQGNSA. This CDR3 comprises 14 residues. The CDR3 spells CASSLVQGEQPQHF. In DNA, the CDR3 is TGTGCCAGCAGCTTAGTACAGGGAGAGCAGCCCCAGCATTTT.

The chain joins TRBV12-3 or TRBV12-4 to TRBJ1-3; D uncertain. This CDR3 has 15 residues. The V end was cut by 3 bases, the J end by 2 bases, with 11 bases between. CDR3 DNA sequence: TGTGCCAGCAGTTTCAGTCGGCACGCTGGAAACACCATATATTTT. Translated, it gives CASSFSRHAGNTIYF.

This chain connects TRBV3-1 to TRBJ1-2; D is unclear. The CDR3 extends over 15 amino acids. Germline V gene data show CDR1 as LGHDT and CDR2 as YNNKEL (reference sequence). V shed 0 bases and J shed 0 bases, with 8 bases lying between them. The CDR3 is CASSQDSVTNYGYTF. The CDR3 region has the DNA TGTGCCAGCAGCCAAGATTCCGTCACTAACTATGGCTACACCTTC.

The rearrangement joins TRBV15 to TRBJ2-3; D may be TRBD2 (6 bases). Per the germline V gene, CDR1 is LNHNV and CDR2 is YYDKDF (reference sequence). V was cut by 0 bases and J by 4 bases, with 11 bases left in between. This CDR3 is 15 amino acids long. Here the CDR3 reads CATSRDLRRADTQYF. In DNA, the CDR3 is TGTGCCACCAGCAGAGATCTTCGGAGGGCAGATACGCAGTATTTT. The whole variable domain, remainder taken from reference TRBV15 and TRBJ2-3, is DAMVIQNPRYQVTQFGKPVTLSCSQTLNHNVMYWYQQKSSQAPKLLFHYYDKDFNNEADTPDNFQSRRPNTSFCFLDIRSPGLGDTAMYLCATSRDLRRADTQYFGPGTRLTVL.

The V and J genes are TRBV29-1 and TRBJ2-1; D remains ambiguous. Germline V gene lookup returns CDR1 SQVTM and CDR2 ANQGSEA. This CDR3 region has 12 residues. Between the trimmed V and J ends, which lost 5 bases and 4 bases, there was a span of 9 bases. The CDR3 region is CSVRVGYNEQFF. CDR3 DNA sequence: TGCAGCGTTAGAGTGGGATACAATGAGCAGTTCTTC.

This clonotype was seen a single time. The rearrangement uses TRBV29-1 and TRBJ1-3, with TRBD1 matching over 8 bases. This CDR3 contains 15 residues. The V segment lost 7 bases and the J segment 4 bases; nucleotides outside the gene matches: 12. Germline CDR1 is SQVTM and CDR2 is ANQGSEA. Here the CDR3 reads CSAQESRDRGNTIYF. CDR3 coding DNA: TGCAGCGCTCAAGAGTCCCGGGACAGGGGAAACACCATATATTTT.

The chain carries TRBV29-1 and TRBJ2-2; the D is unclear. The CDR3 has 11 amino acids. CDR1 SQVTM and CDR2 ANQGSEA come from the germline V gene. The V and J ends lost 6 bases and 7 bases respectively, with 9 bases between them. CDR3 nucleotides: TGCAGCGTCCAGGTCGGCGGGGAGCTGTTTTTT. It translates to CSVQVGGELFF.

This rearrangement joins TRBV6-1 to TRBJ2-7; TRBD2 is a possible D gene (5 bases). V lost 4 bases and J lost 2, with 9 bases in between. This CDR3 region has 13 residues. Germline V CDR1 and CDR2: MNHNS, SASEGT. CDR3 loop: CASSAEAAYEQYV. CDR3 DNA: TGTGCCAGCAGTGCGGAGGCAGCCTACGAGCAGTACGTC.

The chain recombines TRBV3-1 with TRBJ2-3, with D hard to call. This CDR3 has 15 residues. V was cut by 0 bases and J by 6 bases, with 13 bases left in between. Germline V gene data show CDR1 as LGHDT and CDR2 as YNNKEL (reference sequence). The DNA of the CDR3 is TGTGCCAGCAGCCAAGACGGAGCAACTGCCGATACGCAGTATTTT. Translating gives CASSQDGATADTQYF.

This rearrangement joins TRBV7-2 to TRBJ2-2; the match to TRBD2 covers 14 bases. The CDR3 is made up of 17 amino acids. CDR1 SGHTA and CDR2 FQGNSA come from the germline V gene. Trimming removed 7 bases from V and 4 bases from J; junction bases left unmatched: 8. The CDR3: CASTRLAGGPLTGELFF. The CDR3 nucleotides are TGTGCCAGCACCCGACTAGCGGGGGGGCCGCTCACCGGGGAGCTGTTTTTT.

The chain carries TRBV29-1 and TRBJ1-2; tentative D call: TRBD1 (5 bases). Germline V gene data show CDR1 as SQVTM and CDR2 as ANQGSEA. The CDR3 is made up of 15 amino acids. The V end lost 8 bases, the J end lost 0 bases, and 19 bases lay between the germline ends. The DNA of the CDR3 is TGCAGCACAGGAGGGGAGGGCTCCCCTAACTATGGCTACACCTTC. Amino acid sequence: CSTGGEGSPNYGYTF.

The chain carries TRBV15 and TRBJ2-7, with a possible D match to TRBD2 (5 bases). Trimming shortened V by 1 base and J by 2 bases, and 15 bases separated the two germline ends. Germline lookup yields CDR1 LNHNV and CDR2 YYDKDF (reference sequence). This CDR3 is built from 16 residues. The CDR3 sequence: CATSRGGSQSAYEQYV. The CDR3 DNA is TGTGCCACCAGCAGAGGCGGGTCCCAGAGTGCCTACGAGCAGTACGTC.

The rearrangement links TRBV18 to TRBJ2-6; D not certain. Trimming pared 3 bases from V and 0 bases from J, leaving 15 bases between. The length of the CDR3 is 18 residues. Germline CDR1 is KGHSH and CDR2 is LQKENI. CDR3 loop: CASSPRAGDSSGANVLTF. The CDR3 DNA is TGTGCCAGCTCACCCAGAGCAGGAGATTCCTCTGGGGCCAACGTCCTGACTTTC.

This clonotype showed up just once. The chain couples TRBV3-1 to TRBJ2-3; D uncertain. The V gene lost 4 bases and the J gene lost 2 bases, with 7 bases spanning the gap. The CDR3 totals 13 residues. In germline, CDR1 is LGHDT, CDR2 YNNKEL (reference sequence). CDR3 nucleotides: TGTGCCAGCAGCCCGTGGGACACAGATACGCAGTATTTT. This sequence encodes CASSPWDTDTQYF.

In this sample, this clonotype turned up once. The chain carries TRBV25-1 and TRBJ1-2; TRBD1 matches at 10 bases. Germline loops: CDR1 MGHDK, CDR2 SYGVNS. The junction had 13 bases not matched to a gene; V was cut back by 5 bases and J by 4 bases. The CDR3 extends over 17 amino acids. CDR3 nucleotide sequence: TGTGCCAGCAGTTCCCCCCCCGGGACAGGGGTGGGCTATGGCTACACCTTC. This sequence encodes CASSSPPGTGVGYGYTF.

The V gene is TRBV27, the J gene TRBJ2-1; TRBD2 aligns across 13 bases. The ends lost 7 bases at V and 4 bases at J; junction bases unmatched: 4. Germline V lookup: CDR1 MNHEY, CDR2 SMNVEV (reference sequence). CDR3 length equals 15 residues. The CDR3, as DNA: TGTGCCAGCACCGAGGGACTAGCGGGATACAATGAGCAGTTCTTC. Its translation: CASTEGLAGYNEQFF.

The V gene is TRBV20-1, the J gene TRBJ2-2; 8 bases match TRBD2. The germline V gene has CDR1 DFQATT and CDR2 SNEGSKA (reference sequence). The CDR3 has 16 residues. V gave up 0 bases and J gave up 5 bases; unmatched junction bases: 8. The CDR3 reads CSARDSGAGGTGELFF. CDR3 nucleotides: TGCAGTGCTAGAGATAGCGGGGCTGGGGGGACCGGGGAGCTGTTTTTT.

This chain uses TRBV7-3 with TRBJ2-5; D is unresolved. V dropped 0 bases and J dropped 5 bases, with 7 bases sitting between them. Germline CDR1 is SGHTA and CDR2 is FQGTGA. The length of the CDR3 is 13 residues. The CDR3 region has the DNA TGTGCCAGCAGCTTAACCGGGCCGGAGACCCAGTACTTC. Protein: CASSLTGPETQYF.

This rearrangement joins TRBV20-1 to TRBJ2-4; 10 bases are a match to TRBD2. The CDR3 spans 17 residues. From germline, CDR1 is DFQATT and CDR2 SNEGSKA (reference sequence). The J segment lost 4 bases and the V segment lost 0 bases, leaving 9 bases of the junction unmatched. CDR3 region: CSARDQRAGGKKNIQYF. The CDR3 DNA follows: TGCAGTGCTAGAGATCAGCGAGCGGGGGGGAAGAAAAACATTCAGTACTTC.

The V gene is TRBV6-6, the J gene TRBJ1-4; 7 nucleotides line up with TRBD1. Germline V gene sequence: CDR1 MNHNY, CDR2 SVGAGI (reference sequence). Germline trimming cut 7 bases from V and 5 bases from J; bases unmatched to any gene: 7. The CDR3 extends over 14 amino acids. CDR3 sequence (DNA): TGTGCCAGCATCGCGGGACAGATAAATGAAAAACTGTTTTTT. Translated, it gives CASIAGQINEKLFF.

The chain is built from TRBV29-1 and TRBJ2-5; 8 nucleotides match TRBD2. Germline V CDR1 and CDR2: SQVTM, ANQGSEA. Trimming cost V 6 bases and J 3 bases; bases outside gene matches: 3. The CDR3 totals 12 residues. The CDR3 DNA follows: TGCAGCGTCGGGGGGGTTAAAGAGACCCAGTACTTC. Translated: CSVGGVKETQYF.

CDR3 protein: CASSLYAGQNYGYTF. The CDR3 nucleotides are TGTGCCAGCAGTTTATACGCAGGGCAGAACTATGGCTACACCTTC. The chain couples TRBV27 to TRBJ1-2, with D possibly matching TRBD1 (5 bases). V was pared by 1 base and J by 2 bases, with 11 bases between. The V gene's germline CDR1 is MNHEY and CDR2 SMNVEV (reference sequence). The CDR3 is made up of 15 amino acids.